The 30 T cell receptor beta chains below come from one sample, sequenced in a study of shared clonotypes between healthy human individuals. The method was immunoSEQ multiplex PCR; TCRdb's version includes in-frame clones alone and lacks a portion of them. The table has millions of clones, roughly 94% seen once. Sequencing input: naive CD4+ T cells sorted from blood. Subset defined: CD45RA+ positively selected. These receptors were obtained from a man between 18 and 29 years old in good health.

The CDR3 loop reads CSAWVQESYEQYF. CDR3 bases: TGCAGCGCGTGGGTACAGGAATCCTACGAGCAGTACTTC. The V call is TRBV29-1, the J call TRBJ2-7; weak D call: TRBD1 (5 bases). V lost 7 bases and J lost 1, with 14 bases in between. Germline V gene data show CDR1 as SQVTM and CDR2 as ANQGSEA. CDR3 length: 13 amino acids.

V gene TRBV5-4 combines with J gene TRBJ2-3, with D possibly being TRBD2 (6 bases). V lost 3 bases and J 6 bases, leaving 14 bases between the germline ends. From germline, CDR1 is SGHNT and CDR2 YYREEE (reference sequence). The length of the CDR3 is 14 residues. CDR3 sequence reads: CASSSDGRRDTQYF. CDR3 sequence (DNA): TGTGCCAGCAGCTCGGACGGGAGAAGGGATACGCAGTATTTT.

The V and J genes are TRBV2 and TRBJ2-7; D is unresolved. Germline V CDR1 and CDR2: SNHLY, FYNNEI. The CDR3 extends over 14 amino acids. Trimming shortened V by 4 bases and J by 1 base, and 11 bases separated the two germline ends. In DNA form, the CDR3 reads TGTGCCAGCAGTGTGGGCAGGCTATCCTACGAGCAGTACTTC. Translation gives CASSVGRLSYEQYF.

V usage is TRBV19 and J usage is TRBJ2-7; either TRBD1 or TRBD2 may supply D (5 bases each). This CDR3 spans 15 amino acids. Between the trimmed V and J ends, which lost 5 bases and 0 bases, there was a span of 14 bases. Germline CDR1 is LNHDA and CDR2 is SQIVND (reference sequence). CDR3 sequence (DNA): TGTGCCAGTAGTCCCCGGGACGGACTCTCCTACGAGCAGTACTTC. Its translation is CASSPRDGLSYEQYF.

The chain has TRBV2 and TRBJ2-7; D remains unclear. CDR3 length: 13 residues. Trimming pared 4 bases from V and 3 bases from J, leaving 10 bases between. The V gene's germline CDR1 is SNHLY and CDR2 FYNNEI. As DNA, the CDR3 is TGTGCCAGCAGTGTTGAATACTTCTACGAGCAGTACTTC. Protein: CASSVEYFYEQYF.

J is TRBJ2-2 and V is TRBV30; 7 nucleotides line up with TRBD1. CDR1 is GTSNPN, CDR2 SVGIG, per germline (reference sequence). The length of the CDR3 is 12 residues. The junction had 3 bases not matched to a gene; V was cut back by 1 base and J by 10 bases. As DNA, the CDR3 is TGTGCCTGGAGTGGACAGGGCATGGAGCTGTTTTTT. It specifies CAWSGQGMELFF.

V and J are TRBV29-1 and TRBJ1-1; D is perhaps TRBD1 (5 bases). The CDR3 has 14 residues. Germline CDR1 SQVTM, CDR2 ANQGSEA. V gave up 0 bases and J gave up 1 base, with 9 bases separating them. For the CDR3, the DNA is TGCAGCGTTGAAGATACAACAGGGAACACTGAAGCTTTCTTT. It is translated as CSVEDTTGNTEAFF.

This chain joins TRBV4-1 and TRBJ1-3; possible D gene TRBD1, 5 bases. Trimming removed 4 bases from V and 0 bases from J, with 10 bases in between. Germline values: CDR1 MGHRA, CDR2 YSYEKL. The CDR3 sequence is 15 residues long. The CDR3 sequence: CASSLRDGSGNTIYF. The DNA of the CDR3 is TGCGCCAGCAGCCTTCGGGACGGCTCTGGAAACACCATATATTTT.

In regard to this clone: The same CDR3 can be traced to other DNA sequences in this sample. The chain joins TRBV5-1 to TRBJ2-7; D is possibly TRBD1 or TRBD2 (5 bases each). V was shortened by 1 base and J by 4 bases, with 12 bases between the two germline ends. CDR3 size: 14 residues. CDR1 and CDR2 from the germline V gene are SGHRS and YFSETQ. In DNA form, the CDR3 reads TGCGCCAGCAGCTTGTCGGGGACGGCGTACGAGCAGTACTTC. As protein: CASSLSGTAYEQYF.

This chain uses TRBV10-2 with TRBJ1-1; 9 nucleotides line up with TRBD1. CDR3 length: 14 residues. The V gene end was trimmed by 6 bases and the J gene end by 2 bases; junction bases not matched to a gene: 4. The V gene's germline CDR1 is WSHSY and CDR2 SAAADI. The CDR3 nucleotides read TGCGCCAGCAGCGGGACAGGGCATAACACTGAAGCTTTCTTT. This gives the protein CASSGTGHNTEAFF.

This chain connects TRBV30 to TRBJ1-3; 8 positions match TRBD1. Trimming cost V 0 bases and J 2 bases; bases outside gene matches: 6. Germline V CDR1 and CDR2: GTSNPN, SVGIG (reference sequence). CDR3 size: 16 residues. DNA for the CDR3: TGTGCCTGGAGTGTACGTCAGGGGGCAGCTGGAAACACCATATATTTT. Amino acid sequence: CAWSVRQGAAGNTIYF.

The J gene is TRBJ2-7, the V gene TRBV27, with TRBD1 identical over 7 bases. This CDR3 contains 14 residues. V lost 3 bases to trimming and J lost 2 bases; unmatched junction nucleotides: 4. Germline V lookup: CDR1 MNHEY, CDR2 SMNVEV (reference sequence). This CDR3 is CASSFQDRPYEQYF. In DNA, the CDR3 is TGTGCCAGCAGTTTCCAGGACAGGCCCTACGAGCAGTACTTC.

The CDR3 DNA follows: TGTGCCAGCAGCGTAGGGGTAGCGGGAGGGCCGTGGGATGAGCAGTTCTTC. Protein sequence: CASSVGVAGGPWDEQFF. The rearrangement links TRBV9 to TRBJ2-1, with 11 bases matching TRBD2. The ends lost 0 bases at V and 8 bases at J; junction bases unmatched: 10. The CDR3 loop spans 17 amino acids. Germline loops: CDR1 SGDLS, CDR2 YYNGEE.

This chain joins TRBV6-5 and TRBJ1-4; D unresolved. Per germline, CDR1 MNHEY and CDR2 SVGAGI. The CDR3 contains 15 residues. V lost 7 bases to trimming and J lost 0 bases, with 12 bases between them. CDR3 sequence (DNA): TGTGCCAGCAAGTCCCGGACTGCAACTAATGAAAAACTGTTTTTT. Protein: CASKSRTATNEKLFF.

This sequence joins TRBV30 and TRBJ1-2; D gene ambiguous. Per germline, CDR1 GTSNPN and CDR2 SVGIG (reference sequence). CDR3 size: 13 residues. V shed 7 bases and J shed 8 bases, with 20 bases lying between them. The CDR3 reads CASDPRLGRGYTF. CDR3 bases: TGTGCCTCCGACCCTCGACTAGGGAGGGGCTACACCTTC.

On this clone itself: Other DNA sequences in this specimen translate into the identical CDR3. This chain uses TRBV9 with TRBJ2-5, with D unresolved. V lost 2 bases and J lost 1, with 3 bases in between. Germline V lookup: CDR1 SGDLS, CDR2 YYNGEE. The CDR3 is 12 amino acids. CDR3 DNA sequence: TGTGCCAGCAGCGTCGGCCAAGAGACCCAGTACTTC. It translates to CASSVGQETQYF.

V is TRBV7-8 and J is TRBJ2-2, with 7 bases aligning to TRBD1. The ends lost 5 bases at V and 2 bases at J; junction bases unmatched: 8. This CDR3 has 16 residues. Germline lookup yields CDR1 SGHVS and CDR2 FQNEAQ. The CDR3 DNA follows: TGTGCCAGCAGCCCGACAGGGTGGTTAAACACCGGGGAGCTGTTTTTT. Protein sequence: CASSPTGWLNTGELFF.

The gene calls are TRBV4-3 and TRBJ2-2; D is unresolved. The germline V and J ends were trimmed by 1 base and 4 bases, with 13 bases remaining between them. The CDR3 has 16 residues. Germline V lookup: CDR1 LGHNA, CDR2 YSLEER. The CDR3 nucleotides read TGCGCCAGCAGCCAAGTATCACCAGAAGGCACCGGGGAGCTGTTTTTT. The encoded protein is CASSQVSPEGTGELFF.

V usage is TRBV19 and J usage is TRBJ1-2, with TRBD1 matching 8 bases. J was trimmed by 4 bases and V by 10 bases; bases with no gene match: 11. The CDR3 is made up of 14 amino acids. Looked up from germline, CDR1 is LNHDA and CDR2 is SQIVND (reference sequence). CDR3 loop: CATRQGQTLYGYTF. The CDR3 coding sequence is TGTGCCACCAGACAGGGGCAGACACTCTATGGCTACACCTTC.

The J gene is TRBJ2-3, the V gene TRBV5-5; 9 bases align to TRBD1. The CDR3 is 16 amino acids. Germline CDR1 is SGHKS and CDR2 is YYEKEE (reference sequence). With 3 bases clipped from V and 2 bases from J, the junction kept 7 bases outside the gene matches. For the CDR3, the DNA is TGTGCCAGCAGCTCAGGACAGGGGCGATTCACAGATACGCAGTATTTT. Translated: CASSSGQGRFTDTQYF.

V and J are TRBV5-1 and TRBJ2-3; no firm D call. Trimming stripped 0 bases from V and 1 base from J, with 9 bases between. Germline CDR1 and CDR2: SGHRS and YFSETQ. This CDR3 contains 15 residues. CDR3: CASSLGPLGTDTQYF. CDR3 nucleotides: TGCGCCAGCAGCTTGGGCCCGCTGGGCACAGATACGCAGTATTTT.

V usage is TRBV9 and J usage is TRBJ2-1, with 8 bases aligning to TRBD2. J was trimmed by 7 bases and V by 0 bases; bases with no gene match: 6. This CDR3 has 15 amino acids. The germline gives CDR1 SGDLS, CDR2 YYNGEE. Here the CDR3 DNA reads TGTGCCAGCAGCGTAGGAGGACTAGCCCGAAATGAGCAGTTCTTC. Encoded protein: CASSVGGLARNEQFF.

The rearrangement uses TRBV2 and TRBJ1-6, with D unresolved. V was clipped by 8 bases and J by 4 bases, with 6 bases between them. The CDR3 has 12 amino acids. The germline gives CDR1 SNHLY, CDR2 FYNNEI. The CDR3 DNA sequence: TGTGCCAGCGGGCGGTATAATTCACCCCTCCACTTT. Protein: CASGRYNSPLHF.

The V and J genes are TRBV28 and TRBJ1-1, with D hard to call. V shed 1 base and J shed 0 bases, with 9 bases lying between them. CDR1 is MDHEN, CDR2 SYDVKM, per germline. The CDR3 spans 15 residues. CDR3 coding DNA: TGTGCCAGCAGTTTATTCAGGAATATGAACACTGAAGCTTTCTTT. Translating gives CASSLFRNMNTEAFF.

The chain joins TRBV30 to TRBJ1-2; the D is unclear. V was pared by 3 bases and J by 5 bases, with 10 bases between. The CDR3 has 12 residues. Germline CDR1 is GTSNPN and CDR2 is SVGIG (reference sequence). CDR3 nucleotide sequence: TGTGCCTGGAGGGAAGGGAGGTATGGCTACACCTTC. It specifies CAWREGRYGYTF.

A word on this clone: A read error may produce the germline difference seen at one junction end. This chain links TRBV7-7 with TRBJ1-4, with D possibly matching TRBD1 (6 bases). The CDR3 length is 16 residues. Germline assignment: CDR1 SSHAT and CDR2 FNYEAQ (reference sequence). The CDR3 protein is CASSRETGSTNEKLFF. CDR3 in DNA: TGTGCTAGCAGCCGAGAAACAGGGAGCACTAATGAAAAACTGTTTTTT.

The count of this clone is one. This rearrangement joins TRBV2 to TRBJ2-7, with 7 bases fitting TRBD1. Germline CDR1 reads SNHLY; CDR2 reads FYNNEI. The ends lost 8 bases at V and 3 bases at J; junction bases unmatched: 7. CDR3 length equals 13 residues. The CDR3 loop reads CASCRDRDYEQYF. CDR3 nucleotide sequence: TGTGCCAGCTGCCGGGACAGAGACTACGAGCAGTACTTC.

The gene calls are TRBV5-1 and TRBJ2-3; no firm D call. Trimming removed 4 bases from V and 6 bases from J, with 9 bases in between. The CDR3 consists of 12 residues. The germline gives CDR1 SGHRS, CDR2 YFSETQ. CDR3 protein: CASSRDGDTQYF. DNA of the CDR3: TGCGCCAGCAGCCGCGACGGGGATACGCAGTATTTT.

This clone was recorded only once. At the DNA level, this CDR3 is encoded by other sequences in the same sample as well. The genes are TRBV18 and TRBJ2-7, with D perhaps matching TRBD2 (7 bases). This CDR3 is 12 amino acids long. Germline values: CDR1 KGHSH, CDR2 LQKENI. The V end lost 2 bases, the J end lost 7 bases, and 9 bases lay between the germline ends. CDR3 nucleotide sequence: TGTGCCAGCTCACCAAGGGGGGGTGAGCAGTACTTC. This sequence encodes CASSPRGGEQYF.

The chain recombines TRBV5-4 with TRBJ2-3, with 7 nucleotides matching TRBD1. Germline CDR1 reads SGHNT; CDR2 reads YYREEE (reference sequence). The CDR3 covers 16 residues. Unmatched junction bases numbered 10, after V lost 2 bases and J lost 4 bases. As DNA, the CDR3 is TGTGCCAGCAGCTTCGGAATAGGGGGCGGTTCAGATACGCAGTATTTT. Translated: CASSFGIGGGSDTQYF.